These 2 T cell receptor beta chains share one sample of origin, sequenced in a study of type 1 regulatory T cells. No antigens are known for them. MiXCR, applied by TCRdb to the reads, yields one record per CDR3 protein. The sample gives 20,000 to 25,000 distinct CDR3 sequences, roughly 72% of which show up once; roughly an eighth is in the top ten. The material sequenced was cultured T cells, either the whole culture or a sorted T cell fraction (not recorded which). Regarding subset: Tr1-enriched cell product generated in vitro against host alloantigens. The receptors were sampled from a human donor in good health.

V usage is TRBV18 and J usage is TRBJ1-5; D not resolved. The V end lost 8 bases, the J end lost 0 bases, and 11 bases lay between the germline ends. This CDR3 is built from 14 residues. Germline CDR1 KGHSH, CDR2 LQKENI. CDR3 sequence: CASTADISNQPQHF. CDR3 in DNA: TGTGCCAGCACCGCCGACATTAGCAATCAGCCCCAGCATTTT.

V is TRBV6-2 or TRBV6-3 and J is TRBJ2-5, with 8 nucleotides matching TRBD2. This CDR3 region has 15 residues. V was clipped by 2 bases and J by 5 bases; unmatched bases: 7. CDR1 is MNHEY and CDR2 is SVGEGT in the germline V gene. As DNA, the CDR3 is TGTGCCAGCAGTTACGGTACAGCGGGGGTTGAGACCCAGTACTTC. Protein: CASSYGTAGVETQYF.